This T cell receptor (beta chain) was identified in a study of OX40 agonist ivuxolimab in advanced cancers. Study-wide context: The costimulatory receptor OX40 (CD134) was targeted by ivuxolimab, a fully human IgG2 agonistic monoclonal antibody. Intravenous ivuxolimab was administered to patients every 2 weeks at six dose levels: 0.01, 0.1, 0.3, 1.5, 3 and 10 mg/kg. Of the approximately 50 patients in dose escalation, approximately 20 had hepatocellular carcinoma, about 15 had melanoma, 9 had renal cell carcinoma and 9 had head and neck cancer. A male proportion of almost 85% and a mean age of approximately 61 years, ranging from roughly 23 to 85, were recorded for the dose-escalation cohort. Patients were allowed to have had prior anti-PD-1, anti-PD-L1 or anti-CTLA-4 therapy, and 30% to 40% of the dose-escalation patients had been treated with checkpoint inhibitors. Partial responses occurred in three dose-escalation patients: two with cutaneous melanoma and one with hepatocellular carcinoma. The purpose of peripheral TCRbeta sequencing was to test whether ivuxolimab changed TCR sequence diversity and led to clonal T-cell expansion. The paper describes the monotherapy dose-escalation part (N of about 52 patients) of the phase I trial of ivuxolimab.

With respect to this clone: No antigen is known for it. No per-base quality is available; no much larger clone lies one base away.

Paper-wide results and their limitations: At doses from 0.1 to 3.0 mg/kg, clonal expansion was seen in both CD4+ and CD8+ blood T cells between baseline and week 6. After ivuxolimab, more expanded clones were found on average in CD8+ T cells than in CD4+ T cells. Partial responders in the 0.1-3.0 mg/kg groups had among the lowest normalized peripheral clonal expansion, especially among CD8+ T cells. The antigen specificity of the peripheral T cells that underwent clonal expansion was not determined. Low levels of normalized T-cell clonal expansion were also shown by some nonresponding patients.

For sequencing of the TCRbeta CDR3 region, genomic DNA was extracted from the sorted cells. The immunoSEQ Assay was used to sequence the TCRbeta CDR3 regions. The immuneACCESS repertoire file appears here via TCRdb, limited to in-frame rearrangements. These files lack a portion of the clones; in checked studies, under half of the deficit traces to unresolved V genes, and the cause of the others is not known. Within this sample are about 78,000 clones, with around 86% of them counted one time only. The ten largest clones add up to 0.24% of the sample. Trimming leaves V shorter by 6 bases and J shorter by 5 bases, with the junction holding 12 bases beyond the gene matches. The CDR3 sequence holds 16 residues, the cysteine and phenylalanine included. Only the CDR3 region is kept as DNA, spanning 48 bases read in frame from base 1. The germline V gene (reference sequence) yields LNHDA for CDR1 and SQIVND for CDR2.

Patients with a history of autoimmune disease or receiving systemic immunosuppression were excluded from the trial. In every dose cohort, peripheral blood was drawn for TCR sequencing at baseline, cycle 4 day 1, and cycle 7 day 1. Samples came from an open-label, multicenter, first-in-human phase I dose-escalation trial of ivuxolimab. Adults with locally advanced or metastatic melanoma, renal cell carcinoma, hepatocellular carcinoma or head and neck squamous cell carcinoma were enrolled in the trial. Before TCR sequencing, CD4+ and CD8+ T cells were separately sorted from peripheral blood. The clonotype was recovered from an adult with an advanced solid tumor such as melanoma, head and neck, liver or kidney cancer. Here the sequenced sample was CD4+ or CD8+ T cells sorted from blood, taken in a trial of the OX40 agonist ivuxolimab. Recombination joined TRBV19 with TRBJ2-2, with TRBD2 matching 7 junction bases. The CDR3 reads CASSPRGERVTGELFF. The DNA is TGTGCCAGTAGCCCCCGGGGGGAGAGGGTTACCGGGGAGCTGTTTTTT.